These T cell receptor beta chains were read from a single sample in a study of EBV T-cell therapy then PD-1 blockade in nasopharyngeal carcinoma. The antigens for these receptors are not known. Libraries were prepared by immunoSEQ multiplex PCR; TCRdb keeps only in-frame clonotypes and omits some of them. The sample records under 20,000 clones, more than 70% being singletons. The sequencing used CD8+ T cells from blood, collected around day 30 from a patient whose treatment included autologous EBV-specific T cells and nivolumab. All receptors come from a man between 40 and 49 years old with nasopharyngeal carcinoma. Each CDR3 is given with its conserved first and last residue. A D gene is named only where the DNA matches it firmly. Expanded clones get a size class; other rows say once, few or many, or leave the size out.

J gene,clone size,D gene,V gene,CDR3 DNA,CDR3 protein
TRBJ1-2,-,-,TRBV7-9,TGTGCCAGCAGCCCGTGGGGGGGCGAAGGCTACACCTTC,CASSPWGGEGYTF
TRBJ2-1,-,TRBD1,TRBV7-8,TGTGCCAGCAGCTCCTTCGGACAGGGCGAGGGGGACAATGAGCAGTTCTTC,CASSSFGQGEGDNEQFF
TRBJ2-4,-,-,TRBV27,TGTGCCAGCAGTTTATCGGAACTAGCCAAAAACATTCAGTACTTC,CASSLSELAKNIQYF
TRBJ1-4,once,-,TRBV7-6,TGTGCCAGCAGCTTAGAGTTACCGGGGAATAATGAAAAACTGTTTTTT,CASSLELPGNNEKLFF
TRBJ2-7,-,-,TRBV24-1,TGTGCCACCTACGCTTCCAGTTACGAGCAGTACTTC,CATYASSYEQYF
TRBJ2-7,-,-,TRBV2,TGTGCCAGCAGTGACCGGGACCCTCCCTACGAGCAGTACTTC,CASSDRDPPYEQYF
TRBJ2-7,-,-,TRBV19,TGTGCCAGTAGTATCCTCCCGGGGGCGCGGTACGAGCAGTACTTC,CASSILPGARYEQYF
TRBJ2-7,-,-,TRBV5-4,TGTGCCAGCAGCTTGGGACGGAGTGAGCAGTACTTC,CASSLGRSEQYF
TRBJ1-1,-,-,TRBV4-1,TGCGCCAGCAGCCAAGTGGGGGGGAACACTGAAGCTTTCTTT,CASSQVGGNTEAFF
TRBJ1-4,-,-,TRBV21-1,TGTGCCAGCAGCAAAGGAACAGGGGGCGGTGAAAAACTGTTTTTT,CASSKGTGGGEKLFF
TRBJ1-5,few,-,TRBV24-1,TGTGCCACCAGTGCTAACATGGGGAGCGGGCCCCAGCATTTT,CATSANMGSGPQHF
TRBJ1-2,-,TRBD1,TRBV10-3,TGTGCCATCAGTGAGTACGAGGGGGCCTATTATGGCTACACCTTC,CAISEYEGAYYGYTF
TRBJ1-5,-,TRBD1,TRBV27,TGTGCCAGCAGTCCCCGACAGGGAGATCAGCCCCAGCATTTT,CASSPRQGDQPQHF
TRBJ2-5,once,-,TRBV19,TGTGCCAGTAGTGTCCAAGAGACCCAGTACTTC,CASSVQETQYF
TRBJ1-2,-,-,TRBV4-3,TGCGCCAGCAGCCAAGATAATTGGGAAGCTGGCTACACCTTC,CASSQDNWEAGYTF
TRBJ2-1,-,-,TRBV6-5,TGTGCCAGCAGTCTACCCTGGGGAAATGAGCAGTTCTTC,CASSLPWGNEQFF
TRBJ2-1,-,TRBD2,TRBV7-9,TGTGCCAGCAGCTTGAGGACTAGCAATGAGCAGTTCTTC,CASSLRTSNEQFF
TRBJ2-3,-,TRBD2,TRBV4-1,TGCGCCAGCAGCCAAGTAGCCAGCGGGGGAAGGGATACGCAGTATTTT,CASSQVASGGRDTQYF
TRBJ1-1,-,-,TRBV7-9,TGTGCCAGCAGCTTAGCGCAAGGGGGGGCATCTGAAGCTTTCTTT,CASSLAQGGASEAFF
TRBJ2-7,-,-,TRBV4-3,TGCGCCAGCAGCCAAGATGCCCCCTTAGGACCGTATTTCCGCGAGCAGTACTTC,CASSQDAPLGPYFREQYF
TRBJ1-2,-,-,TRBV12-3/TRBV12-4,TGTGCCAGCAGTTCCGGGACGGACTATGGCTACACCTTC,CASSSGTDYGYTF
TRBJ1-5,medium-sized,TRBD1,TRBV9,TGTGCCAGCAGCGAGACAGGGGACCCGCTGCAGCCCCAGCATTTT,CASSETGDPLQPQHF
TRBJ2-3,-,TRBD1,TRBV27,TGTGCCAGCAGTTTCGAGACAGGGGGCACAGATACGCAGTATTTT,CASSFETGGTDTQYF
TRBJ1-4,-,-,TRBV30,TGTGCCTGGAGTGTAAAGGGTCAGATTAATGAAAAACTGTTTTTT,CAWSVKGQINEKLFF
TRBJ1-6,-,-,TRBV5-1,TGCGCCAGCAGCTTGTTAGGCGCACCTTCACCCCTCCACTTT,CASSLLGAPSPLHF